This T cell receptor (beta chain) was obtained from a study of identical twins. A word on this clonotype: Its target is not known.

Trimming removed 0 bases from V and 2 bases from J; junction bases left unmatched: 6. Looked up from germline, CDR1 is LNHNV and CDR2 is YYDKDF (reference sequence). There are 17 residues in the CDR3. Broader study findings: Analyses based on zero insertions could be partly confounded by invariant MAIT and iNKT cells.

Through template switching, a universal primer site was introduced, and the cDNA contained unique molecular identifiers. TCRdb fed the 5' RACE reads into MiXCR, producing one record per CDR3 protein. This sample yields 230,000 or so distinct CDR3 sequences, of which about 8% are seen a single time; less than 4% belongs to the top ten. A further study also used this sample, focusing on yellow fever vaccine responses in identical twins.

The chain is built from TRBV15 and TRBJ2-3; TRBD2 matches 9 bases. This receptor was obtained from a woman younger than 30 in good health. Sequencing used CD8+ T cells sorted from blood. The CDR3, as DNA: TGTGCCACCAGCAGAGATCCGGCTAGCGGGATCACAGATACGCAGTATTTT. Protein sequence: CATSRDPASGITDTQYF.